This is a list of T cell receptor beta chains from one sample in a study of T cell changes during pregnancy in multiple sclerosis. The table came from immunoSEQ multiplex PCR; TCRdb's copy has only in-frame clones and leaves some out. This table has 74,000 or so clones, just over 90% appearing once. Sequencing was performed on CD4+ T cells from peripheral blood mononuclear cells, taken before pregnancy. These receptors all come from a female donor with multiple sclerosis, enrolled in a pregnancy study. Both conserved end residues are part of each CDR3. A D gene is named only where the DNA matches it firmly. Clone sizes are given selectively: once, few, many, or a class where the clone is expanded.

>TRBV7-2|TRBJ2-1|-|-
TGTGCCAGCAGCTTAGTGGACGGGATAGGCTATGAGCAGTTCTTC
CASSLVDGIGYEQFF
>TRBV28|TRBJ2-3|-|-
TGTGCCAGCAGTTTAGGGGTCACAGGGACGCAGTATTTT
CASSLGVTGTQYF
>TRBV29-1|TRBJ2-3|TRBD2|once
TGCAGCGTTGCGGGGGGGGGAATCACAGATACGCAGTATTTT
CSVAGGGITDTQYF
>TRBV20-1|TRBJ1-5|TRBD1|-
TGCAGTGTATGGACAGGGGAGGAACATTTT
CSVWTGEEHF
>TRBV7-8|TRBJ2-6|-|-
TGTGCCAGCAGCTTAGTCCGAACAGGCCACTCTGGGGCCAACGTCCTGACTTTC
CASSLVRTGHSGANVLTF
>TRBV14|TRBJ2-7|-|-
TGTGCCAGCAGCCAAGATTTAACTTCCCAGCAGTACTTC
CASSQDLTSQQYF
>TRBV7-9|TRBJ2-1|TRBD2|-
TGTGCCAGCAGCTTAGGACTAGCGGAATTCTCCTACAATGAGCAGTTCTTC
CASSLGLAEFSYNEQFF
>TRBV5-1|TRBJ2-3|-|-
TGCGCCAGCAGCTATCAGGGATACACAGATACGCAGTATTTT
CASSYQGYTDTQYF
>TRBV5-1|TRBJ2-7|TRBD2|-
TGCGCCAGCAGCCAGGGACTAGCGGGAGGCCGGCCCACCTACGAGCAGTACTTC
CASSQGLAGGRPTYEQYF
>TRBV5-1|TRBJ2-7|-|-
TGCGCCAGCAGCAGTACCTACTCCTACGAGCAGTACTTC
CASSSTYSYEQYF
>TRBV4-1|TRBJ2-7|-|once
TGCGCCAGCAGCCAAGATGGCCAGATTTACGAGCAGTACTTC
CASSQDGQIYEQYF
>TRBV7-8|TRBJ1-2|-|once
TGTGCCAGCAGCTTGGACAGAAGCTATGGCTACACCTTC
CASSLDRSYGYTF
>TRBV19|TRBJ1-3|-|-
TGTGCCAGTAGGCAGAAGACGGAGGGAAACACCATATATTTT
CASRQKTEGNTIYF
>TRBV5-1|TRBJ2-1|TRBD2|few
TGCGCCAGCAGCTTGGCCGGGCTAGCGGGGACCGACTACAATGAGCAGTTCTTC
CASSLAGLAGTDYNEQFF
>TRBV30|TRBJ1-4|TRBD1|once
TGTGCCTGGAGTGTAGGTGGGACAGGGACCCGAAAACTGTTTTTT
CAWSVGGTGTRKLFF
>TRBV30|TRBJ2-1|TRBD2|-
TGTGCCTGGAGTGTAAGGGGACTAGCGGGATCTGGAGAGCAGTTCTTC
CAWSVRGLAGSGEQFF
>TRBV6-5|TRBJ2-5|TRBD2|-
TGTCGACTAGCGCCTGGGAGAGAGACCCAGTACTTC
CRLAPGRETQYF
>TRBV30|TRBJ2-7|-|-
TGTGCCTGGAGTGTACTCGGACAGACCTACGAGCAGTACTTC
CAWSVLGQTYEQYF
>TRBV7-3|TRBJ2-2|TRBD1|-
TGTGCCAGCAGCGCAGACAGGGTTCACACCGGGGAGCTGTTTTTT
CASSADRVHTGELFF
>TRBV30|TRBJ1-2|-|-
TGTGCCTGGAGTGTAGGCGGCTATGGCTACACCTTC
CAWSVGGYGYTF
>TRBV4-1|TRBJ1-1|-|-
TGCGCCAGCAGCCACCTTGGACAGAACACTGAAGCTTTCTTT
CASSHLGQNTEAFF
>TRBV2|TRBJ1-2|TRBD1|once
TGTGCCAGCACCCAGGGACAGGTGGGCTATGGCTACACCTTC
CASTQGQVGYGYTF
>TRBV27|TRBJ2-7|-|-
TGTGCCAGCAGTTTGAGAGGACAGATCTACGAGCAGTACTTC
CASSLRGQIYEQYF
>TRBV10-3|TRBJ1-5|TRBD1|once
TGTGCCATCAGCGGACAGGCGAATCAGCCCCAGCATTTT
CAISGQANQPQHF
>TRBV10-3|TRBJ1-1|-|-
TGTGCCATCAGTGAGTATCTGGGGAGCACTGAAGCTTTCTTT
CAISEYLGSTEAFF
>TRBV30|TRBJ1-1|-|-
TGTGCCTGGAGTGTCTCGAACACTGAAGCTTTCTTT
CAWSVSNTEAFF
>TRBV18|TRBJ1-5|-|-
TGTGCCAGCTCATCCCAGGGATCACTCAGCAATCAGCCCCAGCATTTT
CASSSQGSLSNQPQHF
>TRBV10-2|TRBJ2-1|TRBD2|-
TGCGCCAGCAAGGGACTAGCGGGAACAAATGAGCAGTTCTTC
CASKGLAGTNEQFF
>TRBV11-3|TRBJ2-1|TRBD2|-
TGTGCCAGCAGCGGAGGTGGCGGGAGTTACAATGAGCAGTTCTTC
CASSGGGGSYNEQFF
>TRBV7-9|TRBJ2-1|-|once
TGTGCCAGCAGCTTAGGGGGGCCGAACAATGAGCAGTTCTTC
CASSLGGPNNEQFF
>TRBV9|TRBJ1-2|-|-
TGTGCCAGCCCCCCCGCCCACAGGGTAGTGTATGGCTACACCTTC
CASPPAHRVVYGYTF
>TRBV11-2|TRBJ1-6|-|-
TGTGCCAGCAGCCGTGACAGCTTGAGCTCCTATAATTCACCCCTCCACTTT
CASSRDSLSSYNSPLHF
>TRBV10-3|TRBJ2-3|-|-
TGTGCCATCAGTGAAACAGGTGTACCAGATACGCAGTATTTT
CAISETGVPDTQYF
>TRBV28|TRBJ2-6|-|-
TGTGCCAGCCACAAGAGGGTTACTGGGGCCAACGTCCTGACTTTC
CASHKRVTGANVLTF
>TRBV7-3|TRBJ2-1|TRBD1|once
TGTGCCAGCAGCTTAACAATATGGGACAGAAATGAGCAGTTCTTC
CASSLTIWDRNEQFF
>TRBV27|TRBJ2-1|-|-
TGTGCCAGCAGTTTATCGACTAGTGGTTACAATGAGCAGTTCTTC
CASSLSTSGYNEQFF
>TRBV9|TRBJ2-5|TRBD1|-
TGTGCCAGCAGCGTCGAGGGGGCCCGGGGAGAGACCCAGTACTTC
CASSVEGARGETQYF
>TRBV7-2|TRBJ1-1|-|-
TGTGCCAGCAGCTTAGCCCCGGGGACTGAAGCTTTCTTT
CASSLAPGTEAFF
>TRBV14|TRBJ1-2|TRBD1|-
TGTGCCAGCAGCCGGGACAGGGGGCATTTTGGCTACACCTTC
CASSRDRGHFGYTF
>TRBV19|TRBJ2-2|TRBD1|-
TGTGCCAGTGCGAACCCCGGGACAGCTACCGGGGAGCTGTTTTTT
CASANPGTATGELFF
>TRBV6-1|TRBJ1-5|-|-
TGTGCCAGCAGTGAAGGGGGACAACTCAATCAGCCCCAGCATTTT
CASSEGGQLNQPQHF
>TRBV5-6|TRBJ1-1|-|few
TGTGCCAGCAGCTTGGCCGGGGAGACTGAAGCTTTCTTT
CASSLAGETEAFF
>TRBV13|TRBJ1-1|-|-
TGTGCCAGCAGCTCCGACATGAACACTGAAGCTTTCTTT
CASSSDMNTEAFF
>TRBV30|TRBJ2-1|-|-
TGTGCCTGGACGAGGGGGGGGAGGTACAATGAGCAGTTCTTC
CAWTRGGRYNEQFF
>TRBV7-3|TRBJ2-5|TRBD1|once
TGTGCCAGCAGCTTGTCCCCGGGACAGATGCAAGGGACCCAGTACTTC
CASSLSPGQMQGTQYF
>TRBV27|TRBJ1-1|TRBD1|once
TGTGCCAGCTCCTCCCTTATTGCCGGGACAGCCCAGAACACTGAAGCTTTCTTT
CASSSLIAGTAQNTEAFF
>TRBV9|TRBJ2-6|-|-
TGTGCCAGCAGCGTAGGGGCCCGAGCTGGGGCCAACGTCCTGACTTTC
CASSVGARAGANVLTF
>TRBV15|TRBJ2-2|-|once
TGTGCCACCAGCACCAGGGCCACCGGGGAGCTGTTTTTT
CATSTRATGELFF